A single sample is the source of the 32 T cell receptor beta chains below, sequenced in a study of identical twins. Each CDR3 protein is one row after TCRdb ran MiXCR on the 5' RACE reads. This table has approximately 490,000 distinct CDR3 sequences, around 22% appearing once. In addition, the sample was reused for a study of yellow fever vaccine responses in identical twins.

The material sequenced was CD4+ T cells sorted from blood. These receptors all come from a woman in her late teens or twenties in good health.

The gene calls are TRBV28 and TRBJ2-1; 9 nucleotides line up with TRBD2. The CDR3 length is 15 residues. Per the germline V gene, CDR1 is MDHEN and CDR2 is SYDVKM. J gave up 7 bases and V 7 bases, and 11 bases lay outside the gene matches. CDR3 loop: CASTTSMSGRNEQFF. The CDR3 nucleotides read TGTGCCAGCACCACCTCGATGAGCGGGAGGAATGAGCAGTTCTTC.

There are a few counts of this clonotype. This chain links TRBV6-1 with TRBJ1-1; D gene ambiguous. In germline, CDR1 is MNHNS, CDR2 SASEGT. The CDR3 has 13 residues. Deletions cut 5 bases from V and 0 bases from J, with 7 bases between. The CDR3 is CASSQKMNTEAFF. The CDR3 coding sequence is TGTGCCAGCAGTCAGAAGATGAACACTGAAGCTTTCTTT.

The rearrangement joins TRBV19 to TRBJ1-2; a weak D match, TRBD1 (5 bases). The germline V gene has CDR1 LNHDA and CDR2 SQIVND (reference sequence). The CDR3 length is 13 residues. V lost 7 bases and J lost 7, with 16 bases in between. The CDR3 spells CASTKTDLGGYTF. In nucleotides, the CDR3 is TGTGCCAGTACCAAGACAGACCTTGGTGGCTACACCTTC.

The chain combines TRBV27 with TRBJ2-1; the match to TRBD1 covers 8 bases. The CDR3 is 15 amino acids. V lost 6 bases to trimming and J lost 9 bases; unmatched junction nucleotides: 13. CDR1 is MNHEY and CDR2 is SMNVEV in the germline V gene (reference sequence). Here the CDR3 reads CASSRGQVGGGEQFF. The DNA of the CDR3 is TGTGCCAGCAGCCGGGGACAGGTGGGTGGTGGTGAGCAGTTCTTC.

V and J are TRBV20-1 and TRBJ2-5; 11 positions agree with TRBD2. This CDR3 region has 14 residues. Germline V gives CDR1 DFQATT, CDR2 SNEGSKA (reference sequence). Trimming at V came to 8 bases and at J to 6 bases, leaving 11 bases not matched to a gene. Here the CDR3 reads CSSFSGGARKTQYF. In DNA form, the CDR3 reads TGCAGTTCTTTTAGCGGGGGGGCGCGAAAGACCCAGTACTTC.

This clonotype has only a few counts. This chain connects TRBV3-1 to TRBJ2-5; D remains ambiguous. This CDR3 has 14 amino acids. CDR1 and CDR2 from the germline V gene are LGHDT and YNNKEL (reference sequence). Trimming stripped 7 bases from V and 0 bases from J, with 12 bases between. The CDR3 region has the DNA TGTGCCAGCATGGCTTCTTGGTACCAAGAGACCCAGTACTTC. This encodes CASMASWYQETQYF.

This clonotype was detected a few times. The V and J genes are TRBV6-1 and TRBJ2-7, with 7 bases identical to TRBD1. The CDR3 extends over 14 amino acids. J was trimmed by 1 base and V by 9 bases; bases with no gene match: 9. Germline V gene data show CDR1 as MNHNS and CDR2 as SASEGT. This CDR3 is CASGRQGVSYEQYF. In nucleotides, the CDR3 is TGTGCCAGTGGTAGACAGGGAGTTTCCTACGAGCAGTACTTC.

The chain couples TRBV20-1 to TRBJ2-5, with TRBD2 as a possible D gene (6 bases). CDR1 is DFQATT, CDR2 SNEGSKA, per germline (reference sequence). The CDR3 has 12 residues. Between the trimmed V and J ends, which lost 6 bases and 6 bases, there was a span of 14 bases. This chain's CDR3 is CSASGGEKTQYF. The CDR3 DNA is TGCAGTGCGAGCGGAGGGGAGAAGACCCAGTACTTC.

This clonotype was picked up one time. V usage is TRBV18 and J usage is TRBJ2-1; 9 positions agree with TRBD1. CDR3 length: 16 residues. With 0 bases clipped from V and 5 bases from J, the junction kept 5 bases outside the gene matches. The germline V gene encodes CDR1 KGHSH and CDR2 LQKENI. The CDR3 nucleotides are TGTGCCAGCTCACCACCCGGGACAGGGACCAACAATGAGCAGTTCTTC. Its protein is CASSPPGTGTNNEQFF.

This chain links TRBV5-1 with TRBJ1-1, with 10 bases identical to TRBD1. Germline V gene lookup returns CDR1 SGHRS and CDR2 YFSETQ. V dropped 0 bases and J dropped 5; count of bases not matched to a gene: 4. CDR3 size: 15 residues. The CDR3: CASSLGQGALTEAFF. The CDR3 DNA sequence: TGCGCCAGCAGCTTGGGACAGGGGGCATTAACTGAAGCTTTCTTT.

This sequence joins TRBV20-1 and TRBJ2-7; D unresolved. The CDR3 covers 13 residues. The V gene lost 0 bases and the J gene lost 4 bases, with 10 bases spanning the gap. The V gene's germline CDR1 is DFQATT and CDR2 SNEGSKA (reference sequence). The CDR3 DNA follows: TGCAGTGCTAGAGAGGGAACTCGGTACGAGCAGTACTTC. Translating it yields CSAREGTRYEQYF.

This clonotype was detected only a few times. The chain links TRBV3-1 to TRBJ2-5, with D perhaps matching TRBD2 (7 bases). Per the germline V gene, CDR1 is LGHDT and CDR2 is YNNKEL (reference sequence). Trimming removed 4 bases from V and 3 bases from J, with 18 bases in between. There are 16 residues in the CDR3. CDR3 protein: CASSRGGGAFKETQYF. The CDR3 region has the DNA TGTGCCAGCAGCCGTGGAGGGGGGGCCTTTAAAGAGACCCAGTACTTC.

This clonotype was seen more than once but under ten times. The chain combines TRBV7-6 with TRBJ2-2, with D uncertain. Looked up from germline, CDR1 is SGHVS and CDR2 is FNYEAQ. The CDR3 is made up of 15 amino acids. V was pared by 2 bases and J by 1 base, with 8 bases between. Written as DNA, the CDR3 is TGTGCCAGCAGCTTATCGTTAATGAACACCGGGGAGCTGTTTTTT. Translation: CASSLSLMNTGELFF.

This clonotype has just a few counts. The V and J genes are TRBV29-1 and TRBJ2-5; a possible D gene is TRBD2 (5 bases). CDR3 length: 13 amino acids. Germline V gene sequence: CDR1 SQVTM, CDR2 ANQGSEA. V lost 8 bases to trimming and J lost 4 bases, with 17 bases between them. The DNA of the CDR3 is TGCAGCCTCTCGTCCGAGGGAGTAGAGACCCAGTACTTC. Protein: CSLSSEGVETQYF.

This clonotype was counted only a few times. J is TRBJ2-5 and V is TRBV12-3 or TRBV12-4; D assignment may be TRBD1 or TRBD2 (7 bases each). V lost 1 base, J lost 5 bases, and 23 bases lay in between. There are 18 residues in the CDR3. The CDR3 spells CASSLVLSSGPRGETQYF. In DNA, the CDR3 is TGTGCCAGCAGTTTAGTGTTGTCTAGCGGTCCCAGGGGGGAGACCCAGTACTTC.

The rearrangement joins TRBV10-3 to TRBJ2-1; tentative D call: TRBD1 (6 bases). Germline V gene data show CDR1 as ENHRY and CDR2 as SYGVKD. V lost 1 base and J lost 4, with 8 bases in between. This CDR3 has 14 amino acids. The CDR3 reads CAISELDSYNEQFF. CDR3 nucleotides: TGTGCCATCAGTGAGTTGGACAGTTACAATGAGCAGTTCTTC.

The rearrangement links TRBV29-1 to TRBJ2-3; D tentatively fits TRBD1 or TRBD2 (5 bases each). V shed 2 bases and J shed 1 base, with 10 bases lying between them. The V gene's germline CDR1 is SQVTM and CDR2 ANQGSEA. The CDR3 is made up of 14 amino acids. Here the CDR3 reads CSVESVGRTDTQYF. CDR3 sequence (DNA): TGCAGCGTTGAAAGCGTGGGACGCACAGATACGCAGTATTTT.

DNA for the CDR3: TGCAGTGCTAGAAGTTCTCCGGGACCCGTTAATGAGCAGTTCTTC. Translated: CSARSSPGPVNEQFF. This chain uses TRBV20-1 with TRBJ2-1; D possibly uses TRBD1 or TRBD2 (5 bases each). This CDR3 region has 15 residues. CDR1 and CDR2 from the germline V gene are DFQATT and SNEGSKA (reference sequence). Trimming removed 2 bases at V and 7 bases at J, with 18 bases between.

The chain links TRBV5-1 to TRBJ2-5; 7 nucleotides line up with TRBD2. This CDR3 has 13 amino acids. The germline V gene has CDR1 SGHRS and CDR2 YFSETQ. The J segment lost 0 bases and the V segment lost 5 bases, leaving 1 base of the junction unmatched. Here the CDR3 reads CASRAGDQETQYF. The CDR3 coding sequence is TGCGCCAGCAGGGCGGGGGACCAAGAGACCCAGTACTTC.

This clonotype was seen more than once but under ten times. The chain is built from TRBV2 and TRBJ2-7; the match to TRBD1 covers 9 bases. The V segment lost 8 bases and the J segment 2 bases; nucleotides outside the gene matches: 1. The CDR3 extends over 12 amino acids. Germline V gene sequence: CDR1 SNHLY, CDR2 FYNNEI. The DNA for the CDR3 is TGTGCCAGCGGGACAGGGACCTACGAGCAGTACTTC. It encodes CASGTGTYEQYF.

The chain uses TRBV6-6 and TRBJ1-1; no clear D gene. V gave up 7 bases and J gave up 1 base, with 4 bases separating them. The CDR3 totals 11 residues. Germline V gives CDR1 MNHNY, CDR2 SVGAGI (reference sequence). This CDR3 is CASTANTEAFF. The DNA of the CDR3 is TGTGCCAGCACGGCGAACACTGAAGCTTTCTTT.

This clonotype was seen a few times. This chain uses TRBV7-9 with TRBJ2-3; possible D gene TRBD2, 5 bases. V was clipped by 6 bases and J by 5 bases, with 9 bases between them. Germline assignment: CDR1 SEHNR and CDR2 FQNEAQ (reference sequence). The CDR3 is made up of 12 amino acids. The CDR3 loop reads CASSTEGDTQYF. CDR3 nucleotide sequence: TGTGCCAGCAGTACAGAGGGAGATACGCAGTATTTT.

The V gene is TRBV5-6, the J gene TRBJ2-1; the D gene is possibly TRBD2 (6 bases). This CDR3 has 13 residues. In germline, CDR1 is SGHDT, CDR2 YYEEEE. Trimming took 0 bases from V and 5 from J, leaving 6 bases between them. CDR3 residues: CASSLERDNEQFF. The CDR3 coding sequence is TGTGCCAGCAGCTTGGAGCGGGACAATGAGCAGTTCTTC.

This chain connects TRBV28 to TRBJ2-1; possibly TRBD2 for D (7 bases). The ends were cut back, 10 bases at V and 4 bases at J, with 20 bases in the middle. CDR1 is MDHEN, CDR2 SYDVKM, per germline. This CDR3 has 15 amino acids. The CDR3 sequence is CATASSGGRYNEQFF. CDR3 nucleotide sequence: TGTGCCACGGCCTCTTCGGGGGGCCGTTACAATGAGCAGTTCTTC.

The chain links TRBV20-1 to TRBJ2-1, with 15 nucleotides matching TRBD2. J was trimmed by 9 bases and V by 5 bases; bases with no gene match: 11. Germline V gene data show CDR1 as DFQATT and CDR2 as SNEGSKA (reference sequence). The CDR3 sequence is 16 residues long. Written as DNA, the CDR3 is TGCAGTGCTGGGGACTGGACTAGCGGGAGGGGCATTGAGCAGTTCTTC. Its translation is CSAGDWTSGRGIEQFF.

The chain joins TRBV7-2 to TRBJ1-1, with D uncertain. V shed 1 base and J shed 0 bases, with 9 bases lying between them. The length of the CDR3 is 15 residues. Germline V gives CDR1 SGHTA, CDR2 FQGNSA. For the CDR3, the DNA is TGTGCCAGCAGCTTAGTAAGCAATCTGAACACTGAAGCTTTCTTT. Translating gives CASSLVSNLNTEAFF. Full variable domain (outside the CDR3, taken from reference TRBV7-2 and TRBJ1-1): GAGVSQSPSNKVTEKGKDVELRCDPISGHTALYWYRQSLGQGLEFLIYFQGNSAPDKSGLPSDRFSAERTGGSVSTLTIQRTQQEDSAVYLCASSLVSNLNTEAFFGQGTRLTVV.

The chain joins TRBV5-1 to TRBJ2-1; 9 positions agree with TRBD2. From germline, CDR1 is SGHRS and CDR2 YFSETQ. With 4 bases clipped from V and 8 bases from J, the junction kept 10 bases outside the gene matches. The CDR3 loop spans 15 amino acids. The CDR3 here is CASSPGIAGAHEQFF. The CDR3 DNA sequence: TGCGCCAGCAGCCCCGGTATAGCGGGGGCCCATGAGCAGTTCTTC.

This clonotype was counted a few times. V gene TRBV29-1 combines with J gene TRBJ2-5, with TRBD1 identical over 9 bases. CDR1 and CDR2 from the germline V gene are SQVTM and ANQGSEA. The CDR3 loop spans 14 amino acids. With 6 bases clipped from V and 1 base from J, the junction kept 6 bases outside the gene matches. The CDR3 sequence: CSVLRDRVQETQYF. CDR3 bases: TGCAGCGTCCTCCGGGACAGGGTCCAAGAGACCCAGTACTTC.

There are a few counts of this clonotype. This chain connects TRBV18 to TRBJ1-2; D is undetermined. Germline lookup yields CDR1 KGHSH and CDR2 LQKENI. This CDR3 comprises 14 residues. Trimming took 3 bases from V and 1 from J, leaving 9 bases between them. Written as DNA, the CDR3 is TGTGCCAGCTCACCGGAGACGGTTAACTATGGCTACACCTTC. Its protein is CASSPETVNYGYTF.

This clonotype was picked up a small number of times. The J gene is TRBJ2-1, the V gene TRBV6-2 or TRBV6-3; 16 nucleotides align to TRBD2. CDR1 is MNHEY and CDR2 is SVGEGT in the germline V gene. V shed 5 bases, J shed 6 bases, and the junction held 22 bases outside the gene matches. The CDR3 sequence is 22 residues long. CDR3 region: CASSPRDKGLAGGSIGLNEQFF. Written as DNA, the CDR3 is TGTGCCAGCAGTCCCCGCGATAAGGGACTAGCGGGAGGGTCTATCGGCCTCAATGAGCAGTTCTTC.

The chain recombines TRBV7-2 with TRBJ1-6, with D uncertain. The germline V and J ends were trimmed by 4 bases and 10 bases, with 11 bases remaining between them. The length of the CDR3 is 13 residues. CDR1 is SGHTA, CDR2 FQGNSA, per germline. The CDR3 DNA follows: TGTGCCAGCAGCTCCGTAGATGACTCACCCCTCCACTTT. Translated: CASSSVDDSPLHF.

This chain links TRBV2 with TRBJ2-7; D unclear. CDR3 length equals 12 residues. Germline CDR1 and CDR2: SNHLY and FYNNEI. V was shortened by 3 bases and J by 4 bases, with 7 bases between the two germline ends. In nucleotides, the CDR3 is TGTGCCAGCAGTGAGGCGCCTTACGAGCAGTACGTC. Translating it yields CASSEAPYEQYV.